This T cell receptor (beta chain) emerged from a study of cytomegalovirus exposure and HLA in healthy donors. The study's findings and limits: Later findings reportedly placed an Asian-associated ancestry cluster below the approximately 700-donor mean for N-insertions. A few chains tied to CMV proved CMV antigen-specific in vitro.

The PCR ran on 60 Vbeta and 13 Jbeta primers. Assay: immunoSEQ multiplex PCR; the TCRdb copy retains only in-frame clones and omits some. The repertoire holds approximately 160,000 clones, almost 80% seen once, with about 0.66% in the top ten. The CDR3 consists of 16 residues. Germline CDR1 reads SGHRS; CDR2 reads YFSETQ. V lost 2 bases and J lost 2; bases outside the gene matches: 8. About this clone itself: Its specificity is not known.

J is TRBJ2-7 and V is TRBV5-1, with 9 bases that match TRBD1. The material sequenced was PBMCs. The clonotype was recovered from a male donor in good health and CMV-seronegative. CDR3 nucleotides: TGCGCCAGCAGCTTTGACCCCGGGACAGGGACCTACGAGCAGTACTTC. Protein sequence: CASSFDPGTGTYEQYF.